A selection of T cell receptor beta chains follows, all from one sample in a study of T cell repertoires in ileal Crohn's disease. Libraries were prepared by immunoSEQ multiplex PCR; TCRdb keeps only in-frame clonotypes and omits some of them. Found here are approximately 6,500 clones, more than 65% of them singletons; the top ten hold roughly 10%. The sequenced sample consisted of ileal tissue. The origin of the receptors is an adult with Crohn's disease. Each CDR3 is given with its conserved first and last residue. Each record gives: J gene, CDR3 length, V gene, CDR3 protein.

>TRBJ2-5|16|TRBV10-1
CASSESRGNAQETQYF
>TRBJ1-5|13|TRBV6-6
CASSPRVTQPQHF
>TRBJ2-1|16|TRBV6-5
CASSYSGGASYNEQFF
>TRBJ1-1|15|TRBV19
CASVGQGGLGTEAFF
>TRBJ2-7|14|TRBV18
CASSRHSRGDEQYF
>TRBJ2-2|12|TRBV10-1
CASSRVTGELFF
>TRBJ1-1|12|TRBV7-2
CASSRDRGQAFF
>TRBJ2-2|19|TRBV11-2
CASSLVMGQGTGDTGELFF
>TRBJ2-5|14|TRBV9
CASSVPGGSETQYF
>TRBJ2-3|16|TRBV9
CASSSRGSRAVDTQYF
>TRBJ1-2|14|TRBV4-1
CASSQDRLIYGYTF
>TRBJ2-7|14|TRBV6-5
CASSSGTGGREQYF
>TRBJ2-3|15|TRBV14
CASRLTGDGTDTQYF
>TRBJ1-5|14|TRBV27
CASSPGQGFGPQHF
>TRBJ1-2|16|TRBV28
CASSSLIDRDLTGYTF
>TRBJ1-5|14|TRBV12-5
CASGWGDRAKPQHF
>TRBJ1-2|15|TRBV19
CASKTITAGNYGYTF
>TRBJ1-6|13|TRBV19
CASTQFDNSPLHF
>TRBJ1-1|13|TRBV7-3
CASSDYLNTEAFF
>TRBJ2-3|15|TRBV11-2
CASSPRRTSTDTQYF
>TRBJ1-5|14|TRBV28
CASSGTGKRQPQHF
>TRBJ2-5|14|TRBV27
CASREGAYWETQYF
>TRBJ2-7|11|TRBV18
CASSPGGEQYF
>TRBJ2-7|15|TRBV7-3
CASSLEAGGPYEQYF
>TRBJ1-1|14|TRBV7-8
CASSRRDRETEAFF
>TRBJ2-7|15|TRBV6-5
CASSYAGGISYEQYF